This T cell receptor beta chain comes out of a study of T cell repertoires in cytomegalovirus infection. Study information: Recently described HLA-C-restricted plus well-studied HLA-B-restricted CMV epitopes were used. An indication of both CMV infection and matching HLA type came from public TCR beta signatures. Whole-study results and caveats: What dominated the ex vivo response were HLA-C-restricted CMV-specific TCR beta clonotypes. Cumulative frequency of public TCR beta families picked out carriers of CMV plus the relevant HLA.

TCRdb ran MiXCR on the reads and lists one entry per CDR3 protein. The table records about a million distinct CDR3 sequences, 31% of them present only once. Per the germline V gene, CDR1 is MNHEY and CDR2 is SVGAGI. The CDR3 is made up of 16 amino acids. V lost 0 bases and J lost 3; bases outside the gene matches: 7. As to this clonotype: The target antigen is unknown.

Sequenced material: cultured CD8+ T cells from PBMCs, taken from culture after CMV antigen stimulation. The V call is TRBV6-5, the J call TRBJ1-2, with 7 nucleotides matching TRBD1. The clonotype was recovered from a human donor in good health (CMV status not recorded). Some clones in this sample may be carry-over from other donors' samples. This chain's CDR3 is CASSYSIRDRDYGYTF. Written as DNA, the CDR3 is TGTGCCAGCAGTTACTCGATCCGGGACAGAGACTATGGCTACACCTTC.